The 4 T cell receptor beta chains presented below share a single source sample, sequenced in a study of early T cells in non-severe SARS-CoV-2 infection. TCRdb fed the 5' RACE reads into MiXCR, producing one record per CDR3 protein. The repertoire includes roughly 58,000 distinct CDR3 sequences, approximately 6% of them detected once, and under 5% sits in the top ten. Specimen: whole blood. The source of these receptors is an adult who was a healthcare worker with PCR-confirmed SARS-CoV-2 infection or an uninfected control (not recorded which).

This clonotype has only a few counts. The rearrangement links TRBV5-1 to TRBJ2-7, with D unclear. Deletions cut 1 base from V and 1 base from J, with 6 bases between. This CDR3 has 13 residues. Per germline, CDR1 SGHRS and CDR2 YFSETQ. The CDR3 here is CASSLWQSYEQYF. In nucleotides, the CDR3 is TGCGCCAGCAGCTTGTGGCAGTCCTACGAGCAGTACTTC.

This clonotype appeared many times. The chain combines TRBV20-1 with TRBJ2-3, with 11 bases lining up with TRBD2. The germline gives CDR1 DFQATT, CDR2 SNEGSKA (reference sequence). J lost 3 bases, V lost 1 base, and 6 bases had no gene match. CDR3 size: 16 residues. The chain's CDR3 is CSARAGSGGATDTQYF. The CDR3 bases are TGCAGTGCTAGAGCGGGTAGCGGGGGGGCGACAGATACGCAGTATTTT.

The rearrangement links TRBV10-3 to TRBJ1-1; D remains ambiguous. Trimming pared 3 bases from V and 11 bases from J, leaving 13 bases between. CDR3 length equals 12 residues. Per germline, CDR1 ENHRY and CDR2 SYGVKD. CDR3 bases: TGTGCCATCAGTGAAGATCAACTGGGGGCTTTCTTT. This encodes CAISEDQLGAFF.

This clonotype was counted ten times or more. V usage is TRBV6-5 and J usage is TRBJ2-7; possibly TRBD1 for D (6 bases). In germline, CDR1 is MNHEY, CDR2 SVGAGI. V lost 5 bases, J lost 3 bases, and 8 bases lay in between. The CDR3 runs to 12 residues. DNA of the CDR3: TGTGCCAGCAGTCGGGACAACTACGAGCAGTACTTC. Its protein product is CASSRDNYEQYF.